Listed here are 20 T cell receptor beta chains from one sample, sequenced in a study of cytomegalovirus exposure and HLA in healthy donors. PCR used 60 Vbeta primers and 13 Jbeta primers. Generated by immunoSEQ multiplex PCR, the TCRdb table keeps only in-frame clones and is missing some. This sample's table has roughly 62,000 clones. Material: PBMCs. Receptor source: a woman aged 18-29 years in good health and CMV-seronegative.

The rearrangement links TRBV19 to TRBJ1-6, with a weak D call TRBD1 (5 bases). The CDR3 is 14 residues long. The V end lost 7 bases, the J end lost 7 bases, and 14 bases lay between the germline ends. Germline V gene data show CDR1 as LNHDA and CDR2 as SQIVND (reference sequence). Written as DNA, the CDR3 is TGTGCCAGTATGGCAGGGAGGTCGAATTCACCCCTCCACTTT. This encodes CASMAGRSNSPLHF.

CDR3 DNA sequence: TGTGCCAGCAGTGAAGGGACATTCTACAATGAGCAGTTCTTC. Translation gives CASSEGTFYNEQFF. The chain carries TRBV6-4 and TRBJ2-1, with a possible D match to TRBD1 (6 bases). From germline, CDR1 is MRHNA and CDR2 SNTAGT. V dropped 3 bases and J dropped 3 bases, with 9 bases sitting between them. CDR3 length equals 14 residues.

The V call is TRBV6-4, the J call TRBJ2-5; TRBD1 matches at 12 bases. This CDR3 contains 15 residues. V was clipped by 3 bases and J by 4 bases; unmatched bases: 3. In germline, CDR1 is MRHNA, CDR2 SNTAGT. The CDR3 is CASSEGTGGAETQYF. As DNA, the CDR3 is TGTGCCAGCAGTGAAGGGACAGGGGGCGCAGAGACCCAGTACTTC.

This chain uses TRBV5-1 with TRBJ1-1; D gene uncertain. This CDR3 is built from 13 residues. The V and J ends lost 7 bases and 11 bases respectively, with 21 bases between them. Germline CDR1 SGHRS, CDR2 YFSETQ. CDR3 amino acids: CASRTKGSVGAFF. The CDR3 nucleotides read TGCGCCAGCCGGACGAAAGGGAGCGTCGGGGCTTTCTTT.

The CDR3 loop reads CASSSGQRGNQPQHF. CDR3 DNA sequence: TGTGCCAGTAGTAGCGGACAGAGGGGCAATCAGCCCCAGCATTTT. The V and J genes are TRBV19 and TRBJ1-5, with D perhaps matching TRBD1 (6 bases). The germline gives CDR1 LNHDA, CDR2 SQIVND (reference sequence). The CDR3 has 15 amino acids. Trimming pared 4 bases from V and 2 bases from J, leaving 12 bases between.

The chain employs TRBV5-6 and TRBJ2-5; D may be TRBD1 (5 bases). The V and J ends lost 4 bases and 9 bases respectively, with 22 bases between them. The germline V gene has CDR1 SGHDT and CDR2 YYEEEE. The length of the CDR3 is 15 residues. CDR3 in amino acids: CASSPGWATQGAQYF. CDR3 coding DNA: TGTGCCAGCAGCCCTGGGTGGGCAACCCAAGGGGCCCAGTACTTC.

The chain is built from TRBV13 and TRBJ1-2; D is unresolved. The CDR3 contains 11 residues. Deletions cut 4 bases from V and 14 bases from J, with 14 bases between. Germline CDR1 PRHDT, CDR2 FYEKMQ (reference sequence). In DNA form, the CDR3 reads TGTGCCAGCAGCTCACGCAGAGGGAGGACCTTC. This sequence encodes CASSSRRGRTF.

V is TRBV2 and J is TRBJ2-7; D is unresolved. The CDR3 spans 13 residues. Per the germline V gene, CDR1 is SNHLY and CDR2 is FYNNEI. Deletions cut 0 bases from V and 5 bases from J, with 8 bases between. The CDR3 here is CASSEALRNEQYF. CDR3 nucleotides: TGTGCCAGCAGTGAAGCGCTGAGGAACGAGCAGTACTTC.

V and J are TRBV28 and TRBJ2-5; TRBD2 matches 8 bases. Unmatched junction bases numbered 11, after V lost 6 bases and J lost 2 bases. Germline V gene lookup returns CDR1 MDHEN and CDR2 SYDVKM. The CDR3 spans 16 residues. The CDR3 bases are TGTGCCAGCAGGGAGGGACTAGGAAGCCCTCAAGAGACCCAGTACTTC. This gives the protein CASREGLGSPQETQYF.

The chain combines TRBV7-9 with TRBJ2-7; 7 bases fit TRBD2. The CDR3 covers 15 residues. CDR1 is SEHNR, CDR2 FQNEAQ, per germline (reference sequence). V shed 5 bases, J shed 5 bases, and the junction held 12 bases outside the gene matches. As DNA, the CDR3 is TGTGCCAGCAGCGTTGGCGGGGGTCTTTGGAACGAGCAGTACTTC. Residues: CASSVGGGLWNEQYF. Variable domain in full (rest from reference TRBV7-9 and TRBJ2-7): DTGVSQNPRHKITKRGQNVTFRCDPISEHNRLYWYRQTLGQGPEFLTYFQNEAQLEKSRLLSDRFSAERPKGSFSTLEIQRTEQGDSAMYLCASSVGGGLWNEQYFGPGTRLTVT.

The V call is TRBV4-2, the J call TRBJ2-3, with TRBD2 matching over 7 bases. With 3 bases clipped from V and 0 bases from J, the junction kept 9 bases outside the gene matches. The CDR3 runs 17 residues. Germline V gene lookup returns CDR1 LGHNA and CDR2 YNFKEQ. CDR3 region: CASSQTRTRTSTDTQYF. The DNA of the CDR3 is TGTGCCAGCAGCCAGACGAGGACTAGAACTAGCACAGATACGCAGTATTTT.

The V gene is TRBV5-1, the J gene TRBJ2-7; the D is unclear. Germline V gives CDR1 SGHRS, CDR2 YFSETQ. V was trimmed by 0 bases and J by 2 bases, leaving 9 bases between them. The CDR3 has 14 residues. The CDR3 nucleotides read TGCGCCAGCAGCTTGGGTCAGGCTACCTACGAGCAGTACTTC. It specifies CASSLGQATYEQYF.

The CDR3: CASTARSPLYTQYF. The CDR3 DNA follows: TGTGCCAGTACCGCCCGGAGTCCCTTATATACGCAGTATTTT. The gene calls are TRBV19 and TRBJ2-3; D remains unclear. CDR3 length: 14 residues. V was cut by 7 bases and J by 7 bases, with 18 bases left in between. Germline V lookup: CDR1 LNHDA, CDR2 SQIVND (reference sequence).

This chain connects TRBV7-9 to TRBJ1-4; D gene uncertain. The V gene's germline CDR1 is SEHNR and CDR2 FQNEAQ (reference sequence). This CDR3 is 14 amino acids long. Between the trimmed V and J ends, which lost 5 bases and 4 bases, there was a span of 11 bases. The CDR3 DNA is TGTGCCAGCAGCCGCCCAGGAGGTAATGAAAAACTGTTTTTT. This sequence encodes CASSRPGGNEKLFF.

The chain couples TRBV19 to TRBJ2-1, with 9 bases fitting TRBD2. Germline CDR1 and CDR2: LNHDA and SQIVND (reference sequence). The CDR3 is 17 residues long. V trimming: 2 bases; J trimming: 2 bases; junction bases outside the gene matches: 7. CDR3: CASSIIAAGGPYNEQFF. CDR3 coding DNA: TGTGCCAGTAGTATAATAGCTGCGGGAGGGCCCTACAATGAGCAGTTCTTC. Filled out from reference TRBV19 and TRBJ2-1, the complete variable domain reads DGGITQSPKYLFRKEGQNVTLSCEQNLNHDAMYWYRQDPGQGLRLIYYSQIVNDFQKGDIAEGYSVSREKKESFPLTVTSAQKNPTAFYLCASSIIAAGGPYNEQFFGPGTRLTVL.

The gene calls are TRBV2 and TRBJ2-5; D gene unclear. Germline values: CDR1 SNHLY, CDR2 FYNNEI. CDR3 length equals 11 residues. V lost 4 bases to trimming and J lost 7 bases, with 7 bases between them. Written as DNA, the CDR3 is TGTGCCAGCAGTGGATCGCGGACCCAGTACTTC. Translation: CASSGSRTQYF.

The genes are TRBV18 and TRBJ2-5; 10 positions agree with TRBD2. V shed 4 bases and J 1 base; nucleotides not matched to a gene: 3. The CDR3 has 15 amino acids. CDR1 KGHSH and CDR2 LQKENI come from the germline V gene. The CDR3 nucleotides read TGTGCCAGCTCACTAGCGGGGGGACGCCAAGAGACCCAGTACTTC. This gives the protein CASSLAGGRQETQYF.

The chain joins TRBV11-2 to TRBJ1-5; 8 nucleotides line up with TRBD1. The CDR3 loop spans 15 amino acids. With V trimmed by 4 bases and J by 2 bases, 4 bases remained unmatched. Germline assignment: CDR1 SGHAT and CDR2 FQNNGV. CDR3 loop: CASSSDRARNQPQHF. The CDR3 DNA follows: TGTGCCAGCAGCTCGGACAGGGCTCGCAATCAGCCCCAGCATTTT.

This sequence joins TRBV11-2 and TRBJ2-2; weak D call: TRBD1 (5 bases). CDR1 is SGHAT and CDR2 is FQNNGV in the germline V gene. V was cut by 2 bases and J by 6 bases, with 19 bases left in between. This CDR3 comprises 17 residues. CDR3 residues: CASSLPPSWFRAGELFF. The CDR3 nucleotides read TGTGCCAGCAGCTTACCCCCCTCCTGGTTCAGGGCCGGGGAGCTGTTTTTT.

The gene calls are TRBV5-1 and TRBJ2-2, with 9 bases aligning to TRBD2. This CDR3 has 15 amino acids. The J segment lost 6 bases and the V segment lost 4 bases, leaving 7 bases of the junction unmatched. Germline V gene lookup returns CDR1 SGHRS and CDR2 YFSETQ. The CDR3 protein is CASSISGRGPGELFF. CDR3 coding DNA: TGCGCCAGCAGCATTAGCGGGAGAGGTCCCGGGGAGCTGTTTTTT.